The rows below give T cell receptor beta chains drawn from one sample of a study of PD-L1 blockade in urothelial cancer. Repertoires were generated with immunoSEQ multiplex PCR, while TCRdb's copy carries only in-frame clones and drops some. The data show 95,000 to 130,000 clones, about 89% seen once. Material: PBMCs, obtained around atezolizumab (anti-PD-L1) treatment. These receptors were collected from a man aged 60 to 75 with urothelial cancer. Each CDR3 is given with its conserved first and last residue. The D gene is left open where the match is weak. Rows may omit the clone size; those that give it use once, few, many or a size class.

TRBV5-1	TRBJ1-2	-	-	TGCGCCAGCACCAGTCACGCCGGGTCCTCCCGTGTCTACACCTTC	CASTSHAGSSRVYTF
TRBV2	TRBJ2-5	-	once	TGTGCCAGCCGACAGGACCCCGTCCTAGAGACCCAGTACTTC	CASRQDPVLETQYF
TRBV5-1	TRBJ1-1	-	few	TGCGCCAGCAGCTTGGGTAATCCGGGGGACACTGAAGCTTTCTTT	CASSLGNPGDTEAFF
TRBV11-3	TRBJ2-3	-	-	TGTGCCAGCATGCTCAGGCCCGGCACAGATACGCAGTATTTT	CASMLRPGTDTQYF
TRBV6-5	TRBJ2-1	TRBD1	-	TGTGCCAGCAGTTACTCCTACAGGGGGGACAATGAGCAGTTCTTC	CASSYSYRGDNEQFF
TRBV15	TRBJ2-2	-	-	TGTGCCACCAGCAGAGATCCACAGAACACCGGGGAGCTGTTTTTT	CATSRDPQNTGELFF
TRBV11-2	TRBJ1-3	-	-	TGTGCCAGCAGCTCAGGGGACTCTGGAAACACCATATATTTT	CASSSGDSGNTIYF
TRBV7-9	TRBJ2-7	-	-	TGTGCCAGCACCCCACCCCGTGGGCTAACCTACGAGCAGTACTTC	CASTPPRGLTYEQYF
TRBV11-2	TRBJ1-4	-	-	TGTGCCAGCAGCCTTCAGGGGCGGAGAAGTGAAAAACTGTTTTTT	CASSLQGRRSEKLFF
TRBV27	TRBJ2-3	TRBD2	-	TGTGCCAGCAGGCATACGGAAGCGGGGTATAACACAGATACGCAGTATTTT	CASRHTEAGYNTDTQYF
TRBV27	TRBJ2-3	TRBD2	-	TGTGCCAGCCATAAGGGACTAGCGGGAGGGGCAGATACGCAGTATTTT	CASHKGLAGGADTQYF
TRBV7-8	TRBJ1-4	TRBD1	few	TGTGCCAGCAGCTTAACAACCTCAGGGGGTCGGGCGGAAAAACTGTTTTTT	CASSLTTSGGRAEKLFF
TRBV18	TRBJ1-1	-	-	TGTGCCAGCTCACCCACGGCAGGGCATGGCACTGAAGCTTTCTTT	CASSPTAGHGTEAFF
TRBV6-5	TRBJ2-3	-	-	TGTGCCAGCAGTTACGCCTCCTATGGGGGGGATACGCAGTATTTT	CASSYASYGGDTQYF
TRBV13	TRBJ1-1	TRBD1	-	TGTGCCAGCAGCCCACAGGGGGGCCGAACTGAAGCTTTCTTT	CASSPQGGRTEAFF
TRBV27	TRBJ1-6	-	-	TGTGCCAGCAGTTTATCAGGGACATATAATTCACCCCTCCACTTT	CASSLSGTYNSPLHF
TRBV5-6	TRBJ2-5	TRBD1	-	TGTGCCAGCAGCTTGAGGGCAGGGGGCCGAGAGACCCAGTACTTC	CASSLRAGGRETQYF
TRBV5-4	TRBJ2-2	-	-	TGTGCCAGCAGCTTTGGGGGAGCAGCGTTTGGGGGGACCGGGGAGCTGTTTTTT	CASSFGGAAFGGTGELFF
TRBV19	TRBJ2-7	TRBD2	-	TGTGCCAGTAGTCGGACTAGCGGCGCCTACGAGCAGTACTTC	CASSRTSGAYEQYF
TRBV19	TRBJ1-5	-	-	TGTGCCAGTAGTGAAGGGGCCGGTCAGCCCCAGCATTTT	CASSEGAGQPQHF
TRBV6-5	TRBJ1-1	-	few	TGTGCCAGCATTAGCACTGAAGCTTTCTTT	CASISTEAFF
TRBV7-9	TRBJ2-2	TRBD2	-	TGTGCCAGCAGCCTGCTAGCGGGAGCCACCGGGGAGCTGTTTTTT	CASSLLAGATGELFF
TRBV4-1	TRBJ2-7	TRBD2	few	TGCGCCAGCAGCCCCGGGGGTAGCGGGTACGAGCAGTACTTC	CASSPGGSGYEQYF
TRBV19	TRBJ2-1	TRBD2	-	TGTGCCAGTAGTAGGACTAGCGGGAGCTACAATGAGCAGTTCTTC	CASSRTSGSYNEQFF
TRBV5-5	TRBJ2-2	-	-	TGTGCCAGCAGCCCCGCGGACACCGGGGAGCTGTTTTTT	CASSPADTGELFF
TRBV6-5	TRBJ2-5	-	-	TGTGCCAGCAGTTCCGGAGGGGACAGCCAAGAGACCCAGTACTTC	CASSSGGDSQETQYF
TRBV11-2	TRBJ2-7	TRBD2	-	TGTGCCAGCAGCTTAGACGTCCGTAGCGGGGGCCCCTCCTACGAGCAGTACTTC	CASSLDVRSGGPSYEQYF
TRBV9	TRBJ2-3	TRBD2	-	TGTGCCAGCAGCGCCACGACTAGCGGGAGAACAGATACGCAGTATTTT	CASSATTSGRTDTQYF
TRBV6-1	TRBJ1-5	TRBD1	few	TGTGCCAGCAGTAAAGGGACAGGGATTAGCAATCAGCCCCAGCATTTT	CASSKGTGISNQPQHF
TRBV7-3	TRBJ2-2	TRBD2	-	TGTGCCAGCAGTCCTGTTCCGGGACTAGGCTACACCGGGGAGCTGTTTTTT	CASSPVPGLGYTGELFF
TRBV28	TRBJ2-3	TRBD1	-	TGTGCCAGCAGTTTCCGCGACAGGGGTTACACAGATACGCAGTATTTT	CASSFRDRGYTDTQYF
TRBV19	TRBJ2-3	TRBD2	-	TGTGCCAGTAGTATCTCTAGCGGGGGGTATAGCACAGATACGCAGTATTTT	CASSISSGGYSTDTQYF
TRBV7-2	TRBJ2-5	-	-	TGTGCCAGCAGCTTAGATATGAGAGAGACCCAGTACTTC	CASSLDMRETQYF
TRBV10-1	TRBJ2-2	TRBD2	-	TGCGCCAGCGCGAAAGCGGGAGATACCGGGGAGCTGTTTTTT	CASAKAGDTGELFF
TRBV11-2	TRBJ1-1	-	-	TGTGCCAGCAGCTTAGGAGGGAACACTGAAGCTTTCTTT	CASSLGGNTEAFF
TRBV6-1	TRBJ1-5	-	few	TGTGCCAGCAGTCCACGACAGGTGACGACCCAGCATTTT	CASSPRQVTTQHF
TRBV19	TRBJ1-5	-	few	TGTGCCAGTAGTCGACTTAATCAGCCCCAGCATTTT	CASSRLNQPQHF
TRBV27	TRBJ1-1	-	-	TGTGCCAGCCGGACGGGAATGAACACTGAAGCTTTCTTT	CASRTGMNTEAFF
TRBV2	TRBJ2-3	-	once	TGTGCCAGCCCCCGAAGTGGCCAACCCCGACAGCTAACAGATACGCAGTATTTT	CASPRSGQPRQLTDTQYF
TRBV27	TRBJ1-2	TRBD1	-	TGTGCCAGCAGTTTTTGGGGACAGGCGATAGCTAACTATGGCTACACCTTC	CASSFWGQAIANYGYTF
TRBV29-1	TRBJ2-5	-	-	TGCAGCGTAAGGAGGGAGCCCCAAGAGACCCAGTACTTC	CSVRREPQETQYF
TRBV9	TRBJ2-2	-	-	TGTGCCAGCAGCGTAGAAAACACGAACACCGGGGAGCTGTTTTTT	CASSVENTNTGELFF
TRBV30	TRBJ1-3	-	-	TGTGCCTGGAACCGGGACACCGGAAACACCATATATTTT	CAWNRDTGNTIYF
TRBV28	TRBJ1-1	-	-	TGTGCCAGCAGTCTCAGGGTCTCTGAAGCTTTCTTT	CASSLRVSEAFF
TRBV5-4	TRBJ2-2	TRBD2	-	TGTGCCAGCAGCTTGAGAGCGGGGGGGCTATCTGGGGCCGGGGAGCTGTTTTTT	CASSLRAGGLSGAGELFF
TRBV7-8	TRBJ2-5	TRBD2	-	TGTGCCAGCAGCTACTTAGCGGGGGGGGAGACCCAGTACTTC	CASSYLAGGETQYF
TRBV6-1	TRBJ1-3	TRBD1	-	TGTGCCAGCAGGATGGGACAGGAGGCCGGCACCATATATTTT	CASRMGQEAGTIYF
TRBV5-5	TRBJ2-3	-	-	TGTGCCAGCAGCCGGGAAAACACAGATACGCAGTATTTT	CASSRENTDTQYF
TRBV7-3	TRBJ2-2	-	-	TGTGCCAGCAGCTTAGGTCCAGGGGCGTTAACCGGGGAGCTGTTTTTT	CASSLGPGALTGELFF
TRBV6-6	TRBJ1-1	TRBD1	-	TGTGCCAGCAGGTATAGACAGGGCGGCACTGAAGCTTTCTTT	CASRYRQGGTEAFF
TRBV29-1	TRBJ2-6	-	once	TGCAGCGTTGATTCAGGTGCCCTGACTTTC	CSVDSGALTF
TRBV28	TRBJ1-2	-	-	TGTGCCACCTCAGGGCGCCTTGGCTACACCTTC	CATSGRLGYTF